The present TCR beta chain was sequenced within a study of T cell responses to AZD1222 COVID-19 vaccine. Regarding this clone: Its antigen is not known.

Sequencing was performed with immunoSEQ multiplex PCR; in TCRdb, only in-frame clones are kept and a portion is missing. The table records about 170,000 clones, roughly 90% of them present only once. Germline loops: CDR1 SGHNT, CDR2 YENEEA. The CDR3 is made up of 13 amino acids. The J segment lost 6 bases and the V segment lost 5 bases, leaving 4 bases of the junction unmatched. Notes on the study in general: Donors were chiefly white British, with a greater number of females, and clonal diversity was perhaps underestimated. Sampling captured repertoires only after the peak T cell response. Baseline testing showed seropositivity in only six or seven AZD1222 recipients. Along spike, vaccine-associated CD4 TCRs were found throughout, with dominance at 160-218 and 743-854.

This TCR derives from an adult in good health. The sequencing here drew on peripheral blood, taken on day 0 of AZD1222 vaccination. The V call is TRBV11-3, the J call TRBJ2-1; TRBD2 aligns across 7 bases. This chain's CDR3 is CASSLSGGNEQFF. The CDR3 nucleotides read TGTGCCAGCAGCCTATCGGGGGGCAATGAGCAGTTCTTC.